This T cell receptor (beta chain) was retrieved from a study of T-cell reconstitution after alpha-beta-depleted transplantation in children. In this sample, this clonotype turned up a few times. Its matching antigen is unknown. Study-wide results and caveats: After transplant, high TCRbeta diversity at day 60 in some patients arose from surviving recipient T cells and thymic progenitors. Among T cells one year after transplant, newly produced cells accounted for most counts and diversity. By about two months after transplant, alpha-beta T cells reportedly arose from several hundred graft clones that had expanded.

The library targeted TCRbeta and was prepared with unique molecular identifiers. TCRdb itself ran the PCR reads through MiXCR, one entry per CDR3 protein. Here the sample spans 700,000 to 950,000 distinct CDR3 sequences, about 15% being singletons. The source of this sequence is a male patient aged 10 to 17 who had a stem cell transplant for acute lymphoblastic leukemia, so the T cells may come from the graft donor. The sample in question was PBMCs, mostly from graft donor cells, obtained 360 days after TCRalphabeta/CD19-depleted stem cell transplant.

The CDR3 region has the DNA TGCAGCATCCCCGGGACAGGGATTTTTACCGGGGAGCTGTTTTTT. It is translated as CSIPGTGIFTGELFF. This rearrangement joins TRBV29-1 to TRBJ2-2; TRBD1 aligns across 9 bases. The CDR3 runs 15 residues. V lost 8 bases, J lost 5 bases, and 12 bases stayed unmatched. Germline V gene lookup returns CDR1 SQVTM and CDR2 ANQGSEA.